The clone carrying this TCR beta chain was observed many times. The data were taken from a study of identical twins. This CDR3 has 18 amino acids. Trimming took 3 bases from V and 2 from J; bases not matched to a gene: 9. Germline loops: CDR1 SGHRS, CDR2 YFSETQ. Via MiXCR, TCRdb re-called the 5' RACE reads, giving one row per CDR3 protein. The sample consists of 300,000 to 400,000 distinct CDR3 sequences, approximately 9.1% of them appearing once. The source material was naive T cells sorted from blood. The receptor's source is a woman aged 45-59 years in good health. The rearrangement links TRBV5-1 to TRBJ2-3, with 13 nucleotides matching TRBD2. The CDR3 nucleotides read TGCGCCAGCAGCTGGACCAGGACTAGCGGGAGTTCCACAGATACGCAGTATTTT. Translation gives CASSWTRTSGSSTDTQYF.